This record concerns one T cell receptor beta chain sequence. The repertoire was sequenced with immunoSEQ multiplex PCR; TCRdb's copy has only in-frame clones and lacks some. The sample includes 55,000 to 70,000 clones, 90% seen only once; the top ten take around 5.9%. The germline V and J ends were trimmed by 3 bases and 3 bases, with 7 bases remaining between them. CDR1 and CDR2 from the germline V gene are KGHDR and SFDVKD. This CDR3 has 14 residues. This specimen belongs to a study of control samples from healthy donors and cancer patients. Material: PBMCs. The chain has TRBV24-1 and TRBJ2-2; D gene uncertain. The origin of this receptor is a man between 60 and 75 years old with colorectal cancer. CDR3 sequence reads: CATSDRSDTGELFF. The CDR3 DNA is TGTGCCACCAGTGATAGGTCGGACACCGGGGAGCTGTTTTTT.